The 5 T cell receptor beta chains below come from one sample, sequenced in a study of identical twins. TCRdb reprocessed the 5' RACE reads with MiXCR, giving one entry per CDR3 protein. This sample carries some 200,000 distinct CDR3 sequences, around 8% of them seen once, and the ten largest clones take roughly 2%. These sequences were also reported in another study, on yellow fever vaccine responses in identical twins.

The sequencing sample was made of memory (CD45RO+) T cells sorted from blood. Every receptor here comes from a woman aged 18-35 years in good health.

In nucleotides, the CDR3 is TGTGCCAGCAGCTTAAAAGCGGGGGCCAGCTCCTACAATGAGCAGTTCTTC. Residues: CASSLKAGASSYNEQFF. V usage is TRBV7-3 and J usage is TRBJ2-1; 8 nucleotides agree with TRBD2. Germline CDR1 reads SGHTA; CDR2 reads FQGTGA. J gave up 0 bases and V 1 base, and 5 bases lay outside the gene matches. The CDR3 is made up of 17 amino acids.

This clonotype was detected ten times or more. This chain joins TRBV29-1 and TRBJ2-5; D remains unclear. The germline V gene has CDR1 SQVTM and CDR2 ANQGSEA. CDR3 length equals 12 residues. The V end was cut by 5 bases, the J end by 5 bases, with 12 bases between. CDR3 protein: CSVRVGWETQYF. The CDR3, as DNA: TGCAGCGTTCGAGTGGGGTGGGAGACCCAGTACTTC.

J is TRBJ1-1 and V is TRBV7-9, with D hard to call. CDR1 and CDR2 (germline): SEHNR, FQNEAQ (reference sequence). The CDR3 contains 12 residues. V gave up 8 bases and J gave up 7 bases, with 14 bases separating them. The CDR3 reads CASQKAGDEAFF. CDR3 DNA sequence: TGTGCCAGCCAAAAGGCGGGTGATGAAGCTTTCTTT.

The sample holds many counts of this clonotype. The chain couples TRBV7-9 to TRBJ2-3, with a weak D call TRBD1 (6 bases). V was cut by 5 bases and J by 0 bases, with 12 bases left in between. CDR3 length: 15 amino acids. CDR1 SEHNR and CDR2 FQNEAQ come from the germline V gene (reference sequence). DNA for the CDR3: TGTGCCAGCAGCCCAGGACAGTCTAGCACAGATACGCAGTATTTT. This translates into CASSPGQSSTDTQYF.

In its sample, this clonotype was seen a few times. This rearrangement joins TRBV5-8 to TRBJ2-1; 13 bases match TRBD2. The J segment lost 2 bases and the V segment lost 0 bases, leaving 2 bases of the junction unmatched. The V gene's germline CDR1 is SGHTS and CDR2 YDEGEE. The CDR3 contains 17 residues. The chain's CDR3 is CASSLAGTSGAYNEQFF. The CDR3 nucleotides are TGTGCCAGCAGCTTGGCCGGGACTAGCGGGGCCTACAATGAGCAGTTCTTC.